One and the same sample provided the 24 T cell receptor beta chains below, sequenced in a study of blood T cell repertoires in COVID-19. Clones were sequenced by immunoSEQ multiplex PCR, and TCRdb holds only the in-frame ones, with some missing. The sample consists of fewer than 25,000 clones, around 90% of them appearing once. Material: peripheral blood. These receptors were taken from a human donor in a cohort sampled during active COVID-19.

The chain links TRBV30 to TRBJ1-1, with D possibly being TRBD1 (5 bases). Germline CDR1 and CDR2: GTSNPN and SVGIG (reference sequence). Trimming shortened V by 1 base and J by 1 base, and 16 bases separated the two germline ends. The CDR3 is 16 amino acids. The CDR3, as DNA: TGTGCCTGGAGTGCCCGTTTCAAGGGGCCGAACACTGAAGCTTTCTTT. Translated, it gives CAWSARFKGPNTEAFF. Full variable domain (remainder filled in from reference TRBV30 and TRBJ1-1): SQTIHQWPATLVQPVGSPLSLECTVEGTSNPNLYWYRQAAGRGLQLLFYSVGIGQISSEVPQNLSASRPQDRQFILSSKKLLLSDSGFYLCAWSARFKGPNTEAFFGQGTRLTVV.

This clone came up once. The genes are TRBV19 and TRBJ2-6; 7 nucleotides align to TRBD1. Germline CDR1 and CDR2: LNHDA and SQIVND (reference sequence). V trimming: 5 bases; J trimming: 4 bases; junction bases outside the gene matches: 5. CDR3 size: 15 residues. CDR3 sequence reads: CASSFTGDGANVLTF. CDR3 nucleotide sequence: TGTGCCAGTAGTTTTACAGGGGACGGGGCCAACGTCCTGACTTTC. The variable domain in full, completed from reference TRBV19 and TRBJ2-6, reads DGGITQSPKYLFRKEGQNVTLSCEQNLNHDAMYWYRQDPGQGLRLIYYSQIVNDFQKGDIAEGYSVSREKKESFPLTVTSAQKNPTAFYLCASSFTGDGANVLTFGAGSRLTVL.

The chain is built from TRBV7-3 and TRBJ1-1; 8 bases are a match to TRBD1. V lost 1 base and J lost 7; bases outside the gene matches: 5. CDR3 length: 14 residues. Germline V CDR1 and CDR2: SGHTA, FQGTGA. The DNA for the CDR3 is TGTGCCAGCAGCTTAAACGCAGGGGGCGTTGAAGCTTTCTTT. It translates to CASSLNAGGVEAFF.

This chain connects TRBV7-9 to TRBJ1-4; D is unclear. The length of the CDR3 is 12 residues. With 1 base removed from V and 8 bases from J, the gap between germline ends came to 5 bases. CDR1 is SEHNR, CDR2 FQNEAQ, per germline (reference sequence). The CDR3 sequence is CASSLVREKLFF. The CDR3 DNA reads TGTGCCAGCAGCTTAGTACGGGAAAAACTGTTTTTT.

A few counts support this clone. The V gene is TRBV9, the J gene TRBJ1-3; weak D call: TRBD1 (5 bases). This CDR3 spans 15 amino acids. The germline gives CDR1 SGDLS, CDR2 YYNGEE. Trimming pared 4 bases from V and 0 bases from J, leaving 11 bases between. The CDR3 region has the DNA TGTGCCAGCAGCTTAGGCGGGGCCTCTGGAAACACCATATATTTT. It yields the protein CASSLGGASGNTIYF.

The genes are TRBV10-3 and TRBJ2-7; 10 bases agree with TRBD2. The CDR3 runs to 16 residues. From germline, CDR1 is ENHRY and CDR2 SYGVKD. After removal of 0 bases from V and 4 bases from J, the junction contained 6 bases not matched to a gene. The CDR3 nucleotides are TGTGCCATCAGTGAGTCGAATAGCGGGAGGAGTTACGAGCAGTACTTC. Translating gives CAISESNSGRSYEQYF.

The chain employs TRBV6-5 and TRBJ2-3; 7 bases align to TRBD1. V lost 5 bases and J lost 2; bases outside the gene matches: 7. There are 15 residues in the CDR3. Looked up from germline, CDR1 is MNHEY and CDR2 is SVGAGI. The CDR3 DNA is TGTGCCAGCAGTCGACGGGACAGCTTCACAGATACGCAGTATTTT. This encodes CASSRRDSFTDTQYF.

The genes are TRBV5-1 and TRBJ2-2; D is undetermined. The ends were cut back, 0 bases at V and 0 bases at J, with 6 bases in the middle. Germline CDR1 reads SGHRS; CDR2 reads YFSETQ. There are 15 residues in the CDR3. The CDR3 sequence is CASSLGAPNTGELFF. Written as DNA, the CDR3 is TGCGCCAGCAGCTTGGGCGCGCCGAACACCGGGGAGCTGTTTTTT.

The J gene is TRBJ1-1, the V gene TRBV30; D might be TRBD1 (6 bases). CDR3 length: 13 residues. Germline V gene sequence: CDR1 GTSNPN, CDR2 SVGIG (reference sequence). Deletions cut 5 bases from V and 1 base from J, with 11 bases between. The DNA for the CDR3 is TGTGCCTGGGGAATAGGGGGGAACACTGAAGCTTTCTTT. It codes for CAWGIGGNTEAFF.

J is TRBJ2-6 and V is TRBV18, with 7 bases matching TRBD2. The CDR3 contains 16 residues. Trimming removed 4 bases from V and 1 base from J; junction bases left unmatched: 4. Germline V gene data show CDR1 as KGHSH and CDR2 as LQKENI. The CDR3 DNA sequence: TGTGCCAGCTCACTTACGCGGGGGTCTGGGGCCAACGTCCTGACTTTC. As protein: CASSLTRGSGANVLTF.

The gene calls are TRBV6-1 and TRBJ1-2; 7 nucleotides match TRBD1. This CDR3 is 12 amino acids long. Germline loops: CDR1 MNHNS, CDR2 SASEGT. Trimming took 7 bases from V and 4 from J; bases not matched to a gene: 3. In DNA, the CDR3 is TGTGCCAGCATCGGGACAGCCTATGGCTACACCTTC. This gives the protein CASIGTAYGYTF.

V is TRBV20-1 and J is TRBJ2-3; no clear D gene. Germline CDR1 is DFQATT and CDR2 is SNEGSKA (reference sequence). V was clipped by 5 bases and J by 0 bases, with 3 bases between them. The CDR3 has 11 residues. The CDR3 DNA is TGCAGTGCTTATAGCACAGATACGCAGTATTTT. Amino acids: CSAYSTDTQYF.

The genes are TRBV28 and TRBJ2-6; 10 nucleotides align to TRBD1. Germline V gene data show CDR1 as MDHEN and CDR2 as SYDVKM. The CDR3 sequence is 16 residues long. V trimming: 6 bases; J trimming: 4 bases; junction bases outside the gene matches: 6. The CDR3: CASRRTGGAGANVLTF. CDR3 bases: TGTGCCAGCAGGCGGACAGGGGGAGCCGGGGCCAACGTCCTGACTTTC.

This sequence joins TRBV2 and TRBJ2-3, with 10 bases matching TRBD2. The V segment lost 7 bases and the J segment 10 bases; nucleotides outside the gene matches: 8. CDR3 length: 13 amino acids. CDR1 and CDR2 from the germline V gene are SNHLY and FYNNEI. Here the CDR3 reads CASKEREGPPQYF. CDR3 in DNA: TGTGCCAGCAAGGAGCGGGAGGGCCCTCCGCAGTATTTT. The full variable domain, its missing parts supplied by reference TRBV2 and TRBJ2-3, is EPEVTQTPSHQVTQMGQEVILRCVPISNHLYFYWYRQILGQKVEFLVSFYNNEISEKSEIFDDQFSVERPDGSNFTLKIRSTKLEDSAMYFCASKEREGPPQYFGPGTRLTVL.

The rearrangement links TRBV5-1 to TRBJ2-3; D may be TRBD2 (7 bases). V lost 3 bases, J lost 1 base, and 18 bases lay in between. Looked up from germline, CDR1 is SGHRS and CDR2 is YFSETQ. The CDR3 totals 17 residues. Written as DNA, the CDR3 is TGCGCCAGCAGCTCAAACTACAGGGAGGGGGGCACAGATACGCAGTATTTT. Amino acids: CASSSNYREGGTDTQYF.

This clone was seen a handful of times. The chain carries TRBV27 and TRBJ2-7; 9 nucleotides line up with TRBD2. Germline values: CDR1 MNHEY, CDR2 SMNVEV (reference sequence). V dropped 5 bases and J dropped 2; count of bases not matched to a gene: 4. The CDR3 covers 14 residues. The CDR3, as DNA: TGTGCCAGCAGTGAGGTAGCGGGAGCCTACGAGCAGTACTTC. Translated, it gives CASSEVAGAYEQYF.

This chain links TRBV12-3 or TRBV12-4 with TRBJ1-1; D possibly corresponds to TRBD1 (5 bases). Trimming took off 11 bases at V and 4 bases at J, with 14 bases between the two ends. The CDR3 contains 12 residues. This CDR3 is CASDGGGTEAFF. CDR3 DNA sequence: TGTGCCTCCGACGGGGGGGGCACTGAAGCTTTCTTT.

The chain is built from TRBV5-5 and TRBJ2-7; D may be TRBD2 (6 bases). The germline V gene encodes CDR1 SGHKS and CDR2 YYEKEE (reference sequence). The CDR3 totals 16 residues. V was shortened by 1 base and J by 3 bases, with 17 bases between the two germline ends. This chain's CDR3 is CASSLNSGDFYYEQYF. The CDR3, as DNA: TGTGCCAGCAGCTTGAATTCGGGGGACTTTTACTACGAGCAGTACTTC.

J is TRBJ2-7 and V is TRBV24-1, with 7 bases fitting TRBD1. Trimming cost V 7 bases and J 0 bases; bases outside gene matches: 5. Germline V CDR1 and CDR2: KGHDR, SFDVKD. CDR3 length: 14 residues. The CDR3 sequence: CATSRGSPSYEQYF. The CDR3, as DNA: TGTGCCACCAGCAGGGGGTCCCCCTCCTACGAGCAGTACTTC.

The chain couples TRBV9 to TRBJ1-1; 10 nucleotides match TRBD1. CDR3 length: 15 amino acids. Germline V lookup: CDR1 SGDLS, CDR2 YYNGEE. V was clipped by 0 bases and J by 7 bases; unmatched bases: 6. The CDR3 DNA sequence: TGTGCCAGCAGCGTAGCACTCGGGACAGGGGTTGAAGCTTTCTTT. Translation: CASSVALGTGVEAFF.

DNA of the CDR3: TGTGCCAGCAGTCAGGCGAGCGGGACCCACAATGAGCAGTTCTTC. It specifies CASSQASGTHNEQFF. The chain combines TRBV5-4 with TRBJ2-1; 7 nucleotides align to TRBD2. The V gene's germline CDR1 is SGHNT and CDR2 YYREEE (reference sequence). The trim removed 5 bases at V and 5 bases at J, leaving 10 bases unmatched. The CDR3 has 15 residues. Variable domain in full (rest from reference TRBV5-4 and TRBJ2-1): ETGVTQSPTHLIKTRGQQVTLRCSSQSGHNTVSWYQQALGQGPQFIFQYYREEENGRGNFPPRFSGLQFPNYSSELNVNALELDDSALYLCASSQASGTHNEQFFGPGTRLTVL.

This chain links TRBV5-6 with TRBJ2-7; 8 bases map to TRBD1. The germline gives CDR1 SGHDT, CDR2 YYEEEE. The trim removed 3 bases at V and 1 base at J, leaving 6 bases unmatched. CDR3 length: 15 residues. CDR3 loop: CASSWGQVGSYEQYF. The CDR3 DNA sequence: TGTGCCAGCAGCTGGGGACAGGTCGGGTCCTACGAGCAGTACTTC.

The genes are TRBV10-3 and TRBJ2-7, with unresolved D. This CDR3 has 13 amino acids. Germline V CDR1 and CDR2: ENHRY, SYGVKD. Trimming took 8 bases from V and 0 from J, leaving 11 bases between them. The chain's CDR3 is CAIATASSYEQYF. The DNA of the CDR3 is TGTGCCATCGCGACGGCTAGCTCCTACGAGCAGTACTTC.

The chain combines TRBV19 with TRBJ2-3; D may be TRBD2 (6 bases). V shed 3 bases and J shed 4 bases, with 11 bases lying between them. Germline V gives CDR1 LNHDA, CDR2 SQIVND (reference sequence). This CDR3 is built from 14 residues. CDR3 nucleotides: TGTGCCAGTAGTATTGGTGGGAGGCCAGATACGCAGTATTTT. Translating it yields CASSIGGRPDTQYF.